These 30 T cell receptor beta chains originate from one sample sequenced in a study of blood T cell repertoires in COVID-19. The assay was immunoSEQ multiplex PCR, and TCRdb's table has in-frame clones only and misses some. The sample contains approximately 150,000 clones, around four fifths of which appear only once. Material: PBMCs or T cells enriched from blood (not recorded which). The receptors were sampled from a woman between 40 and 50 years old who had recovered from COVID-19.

The CDR3 protein is CASSQGDSLLSYEQYF. DNA for the CDR3: TGCGCCAGCAGCCAGGGGGACAGCCTCCTCTCCTACGAGCAGTACTTC. The chain employs TRBV4-1 and TRBJ2-7, with TRBD1 identical over 7 bases. CDR3 length: 16 residues. Trimming cost V 3 bases and J 0 bases; bases outside gene matches: 8. CDR1 and CDR2 from the germline V gene are MGHRA and YSYEKL.

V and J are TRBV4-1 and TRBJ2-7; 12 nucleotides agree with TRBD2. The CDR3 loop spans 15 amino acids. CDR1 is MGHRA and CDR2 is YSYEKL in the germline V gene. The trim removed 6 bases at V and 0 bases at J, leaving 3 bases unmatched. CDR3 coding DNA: TGCGCCAGCAGACTAGCGGGGGGAACCTCCTACGAGCAGTACTTC. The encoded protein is CASRLAGGTSYEQYF.

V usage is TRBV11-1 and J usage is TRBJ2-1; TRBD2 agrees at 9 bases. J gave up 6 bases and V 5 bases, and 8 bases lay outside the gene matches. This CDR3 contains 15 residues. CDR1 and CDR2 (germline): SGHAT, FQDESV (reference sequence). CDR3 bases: TGTGCCAGCAGCCCCTGGGCGGGAGGGTCCAATGAGCAGTTCTTC. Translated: CASSPWAGGSNEQFF.

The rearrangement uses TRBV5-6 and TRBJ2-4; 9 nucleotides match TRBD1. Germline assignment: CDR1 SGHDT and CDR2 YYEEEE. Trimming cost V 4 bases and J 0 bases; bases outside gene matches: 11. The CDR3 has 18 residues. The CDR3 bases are TGTGCCAGCAGCCCGGGACAGGGACTCTCTCTAGCCAAAAACATTCAGTACTTC. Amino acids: CASSPGQGLSLAKNIQYF.

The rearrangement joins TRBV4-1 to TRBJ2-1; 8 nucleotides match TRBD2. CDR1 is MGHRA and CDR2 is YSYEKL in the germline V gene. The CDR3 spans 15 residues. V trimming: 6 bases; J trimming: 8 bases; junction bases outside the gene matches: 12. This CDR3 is CASSSSSGGAYEQFF. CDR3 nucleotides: TGCGCCAGCAGTTCAAGCTCGGGGGGGGCCTATGAGCAGTTCTTC.

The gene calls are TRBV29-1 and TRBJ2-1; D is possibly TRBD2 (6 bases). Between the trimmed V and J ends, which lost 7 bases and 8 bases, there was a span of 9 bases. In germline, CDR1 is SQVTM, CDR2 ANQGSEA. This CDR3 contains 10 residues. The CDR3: CSASGDEQFF. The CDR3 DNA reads TGCAGCGCCTCGGGGGATGAGCAGTTCTTC.

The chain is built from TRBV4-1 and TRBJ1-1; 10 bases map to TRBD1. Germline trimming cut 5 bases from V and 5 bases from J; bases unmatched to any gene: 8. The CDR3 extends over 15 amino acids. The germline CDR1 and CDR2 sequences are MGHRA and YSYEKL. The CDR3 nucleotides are TGCGCCAGCAGCGGCTGGGACAGGGGAGGAACTGAAGCTTTCTTT. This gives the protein CASSGWDRGGTEAFF.

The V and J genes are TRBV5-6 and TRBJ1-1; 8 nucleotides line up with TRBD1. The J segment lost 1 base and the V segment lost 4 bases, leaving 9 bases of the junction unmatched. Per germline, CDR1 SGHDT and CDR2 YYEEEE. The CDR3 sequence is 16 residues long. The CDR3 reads CASSAGTGWGNTEAFF. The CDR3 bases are TGTGCCAGCAGCGCGGGGACAGGCTGGGGGAACACTGAAGCTTTCTTT.

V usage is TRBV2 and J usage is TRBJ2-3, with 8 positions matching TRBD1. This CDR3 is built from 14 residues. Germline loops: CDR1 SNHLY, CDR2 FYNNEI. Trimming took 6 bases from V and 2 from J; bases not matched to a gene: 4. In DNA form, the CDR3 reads TGTGCCAGCAGCGGACAGGGAGACACAGATACGCAGTATTTT. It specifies CASSGQGDTDTQYF. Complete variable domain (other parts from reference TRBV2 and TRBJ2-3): EPEVTQTPSHQVTQMGQEVILRCVPISNHLYFYWYRQILGQKVEFLVSFYNNEISEKSEIFDDQFSVERPDGSNFTLKIRSTKLEDSAMYFCASSGQGDTDTQYFGPGTRLTVL.

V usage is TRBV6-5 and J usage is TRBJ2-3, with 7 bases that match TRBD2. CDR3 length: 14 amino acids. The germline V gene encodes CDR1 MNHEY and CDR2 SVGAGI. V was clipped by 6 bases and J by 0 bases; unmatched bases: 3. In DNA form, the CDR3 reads TGTGCCAGCAGGCTAGCGGAAAGCACAGATACGCAGTATTTT. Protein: CASRLAESTDTQYF.

CDR3 amino acids: CASTPTGTNYGYTF. The DNA for the CDR3 is TGTGCCAGCACTCCGACAGGGACTAACTATGGCTACACCTTC. This chain connects TRBV27 to TRBJ1-2; TRBD1 agrees at 7 bases. Germline CDR1 reads MNHEY; CDR2 reads SMNVEV (reference sequence). The CDR3 has 14 amino acids. Trimming removed 7 bases from V and 0 bases from J; junction bases left unmatched: 5.

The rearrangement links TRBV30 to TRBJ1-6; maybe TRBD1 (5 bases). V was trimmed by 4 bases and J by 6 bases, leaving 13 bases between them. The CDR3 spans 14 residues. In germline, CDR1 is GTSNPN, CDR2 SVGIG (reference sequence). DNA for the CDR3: TGTGCCTGGAACCACCGACAGCCTAATTCACCCCTCCACTTT. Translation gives CAWNHRQPNSPLHF. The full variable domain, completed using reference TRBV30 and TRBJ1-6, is SQTIHQWPATLVQPVGSPLSLECTVEGTSNPNLYWYRQAAGRGLQLLFYSVGIGQISSEVPQNLSASRPQDRQFILSSKKLLLSDSGFYLCAWNHRQPNSPLHFGNGTRLTVT.

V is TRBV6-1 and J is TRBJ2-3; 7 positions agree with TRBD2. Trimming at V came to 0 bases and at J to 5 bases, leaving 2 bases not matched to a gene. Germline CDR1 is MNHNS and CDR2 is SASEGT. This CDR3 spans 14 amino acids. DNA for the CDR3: TGTGCCAGCAGTGAAGCGCGGGAGATAGATACGCAGTATTTT. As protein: CASSEAREIDTQYF.

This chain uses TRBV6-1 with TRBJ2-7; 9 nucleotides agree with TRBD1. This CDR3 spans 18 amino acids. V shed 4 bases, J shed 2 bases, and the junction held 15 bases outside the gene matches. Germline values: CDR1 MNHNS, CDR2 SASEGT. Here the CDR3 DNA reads TGTGCCAGCAGTGGGGGACAGGGAAGGATTATAAATACCTACGAGCAGTACTTC. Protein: CASSGGQGRIINTYEQYF.

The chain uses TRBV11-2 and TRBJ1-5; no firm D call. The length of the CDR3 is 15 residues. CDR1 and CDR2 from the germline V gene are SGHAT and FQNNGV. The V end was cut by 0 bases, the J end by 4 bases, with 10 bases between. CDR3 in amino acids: CASSLDGSRNQPQHF. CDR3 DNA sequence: TGTGCCAGCAGCTTAGATGGGAGTCGAAATCAGCCCCAGCATTTT.

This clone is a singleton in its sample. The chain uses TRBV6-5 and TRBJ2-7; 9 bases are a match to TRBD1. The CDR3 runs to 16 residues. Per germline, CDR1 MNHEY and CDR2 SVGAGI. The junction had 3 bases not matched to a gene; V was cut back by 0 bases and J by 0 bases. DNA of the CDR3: TGTGCCAGCAGTTACTCAGGGACAGGGATCTCCTACGAGCAGTACTTC. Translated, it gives CASSYSGTGISYEQYF.

In DNA form, the CDR3 reads TGCGCCAGCAGCCCCGGACAGGGGGTACACGAGCAGTACTTC. Translation: CASSPGQGVHEQYF. The genes are TRBV5-1 and TRBJ2-7; 10 bases agree with TRBD1. Germline V CDR1 and CDR2: SGHRS, YFSETQ. This CDR3 is 14 amino acids long. V lost 4 bases and J lost 5; bases outside the gene matches: 6.

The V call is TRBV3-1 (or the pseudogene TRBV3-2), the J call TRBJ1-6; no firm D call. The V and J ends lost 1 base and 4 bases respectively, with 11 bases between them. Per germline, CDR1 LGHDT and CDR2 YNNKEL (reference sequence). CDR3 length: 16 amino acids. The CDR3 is CASSQVYRDYNSPLHF. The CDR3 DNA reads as TGTGCCAGCAGCCAAGTGTATAGAGATTATAATTCACCCCTCCACTTT.

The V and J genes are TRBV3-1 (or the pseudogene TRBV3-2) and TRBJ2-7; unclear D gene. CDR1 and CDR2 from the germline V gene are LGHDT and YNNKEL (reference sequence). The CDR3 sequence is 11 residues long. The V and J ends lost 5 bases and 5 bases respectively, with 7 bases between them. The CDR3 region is CASSLLNEQYF. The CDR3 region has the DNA TGTGCCAGCAGCTTACTCAACGAGCAGTACTTC.

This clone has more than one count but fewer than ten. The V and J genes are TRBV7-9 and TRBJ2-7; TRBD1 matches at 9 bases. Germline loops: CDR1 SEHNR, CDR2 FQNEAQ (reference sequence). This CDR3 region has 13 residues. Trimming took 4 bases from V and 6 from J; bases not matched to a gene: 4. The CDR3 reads CASSSGTGLEQYF. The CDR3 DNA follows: TGTGCCAGCAGCTCCGGGACAGGGCTCGAGCAGTACTTC.

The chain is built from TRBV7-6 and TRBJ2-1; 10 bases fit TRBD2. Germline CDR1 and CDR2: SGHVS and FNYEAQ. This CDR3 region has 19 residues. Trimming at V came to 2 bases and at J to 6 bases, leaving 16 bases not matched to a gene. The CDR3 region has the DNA TGTGCCAGCAGCTTAATAGCTAAAGTGTCTAGCGGGAGCGGCAATGAGCAGTTCTTC. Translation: CASSLIAKVSSGSGNEQFF.

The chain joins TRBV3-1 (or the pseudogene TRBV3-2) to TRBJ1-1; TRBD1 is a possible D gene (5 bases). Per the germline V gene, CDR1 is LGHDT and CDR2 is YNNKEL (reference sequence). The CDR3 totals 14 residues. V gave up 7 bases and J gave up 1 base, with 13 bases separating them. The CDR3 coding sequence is TGTGCCAGCACCAGGCAGGGAGGGAACACTGAAGCTTTCTTT. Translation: CASTRQGGNTEAFF.

The CDR3 reads CASSLGTSGGKSGFTDTQYF. The CDR3 DNA reads TGCGCCAGCAGCTTGGGGACTAGCGGGGGAAAGTCGGGGTTCACAGATACGCAGTATTTT. The gene calls are TRBV5-1 and TRBJ2-3, with 13 bases aligning to TRBD2. Trimming cost V 0 bases and J 2 bases; bases outside gene matches: 12. The CDR3 runs to 20 residues. Germline-derived CDR1 and CDR2 are SGHRS and YFSETQ.

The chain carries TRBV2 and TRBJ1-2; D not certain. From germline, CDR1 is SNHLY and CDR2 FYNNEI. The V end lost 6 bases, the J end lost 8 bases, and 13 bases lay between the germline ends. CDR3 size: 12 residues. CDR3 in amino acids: CASREYVGGYTF. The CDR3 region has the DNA TGTGCCAGCAGAGAGTATGTGGGCGGCTACACCTTC.

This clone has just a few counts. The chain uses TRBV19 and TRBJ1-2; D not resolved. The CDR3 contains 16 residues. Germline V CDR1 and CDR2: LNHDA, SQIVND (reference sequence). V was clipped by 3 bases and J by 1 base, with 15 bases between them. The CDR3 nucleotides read TGTGCCAGTAGTATTCTTAACAGCGGATTTAACTATGGCTACACCTTC. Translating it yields CASSILNSGFNYGYTF.

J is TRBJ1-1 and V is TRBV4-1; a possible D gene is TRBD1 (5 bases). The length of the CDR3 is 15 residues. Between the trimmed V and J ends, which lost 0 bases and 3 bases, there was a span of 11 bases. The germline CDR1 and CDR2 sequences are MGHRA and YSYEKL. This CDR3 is CASSQEWGEYTEAFF. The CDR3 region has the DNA TGCGCCAGCAGCCAAGAATGGGGGGAGTACACTGAAGCTTTCTTT.

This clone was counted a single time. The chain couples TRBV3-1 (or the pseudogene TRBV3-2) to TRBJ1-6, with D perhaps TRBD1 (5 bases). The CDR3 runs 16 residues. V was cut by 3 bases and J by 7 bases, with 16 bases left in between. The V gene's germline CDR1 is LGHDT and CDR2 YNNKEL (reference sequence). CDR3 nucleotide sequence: TGTGCCAGCAGCCACCTCCGAGGACAATTAAATTCACCCCTCCACTTT. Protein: CASSHLRGQLNSPLHF.

CDR3 in amino acids: CASSSNDRGGNTGELFF. DNA of the CDR3: TGTGCCAGCAGCTCGAACGACAGGGGAGGGAACACCGGGGAGCTGTTTTTT. The chain links TRBV7-9 to TRBJ2-2; TRBD1 matches 8 bases. Per germline, CDR1 SEHNR and CDR2 FQNEAQ (reference sequence). The J segment lost 1 base and the V segment lost 4 bases, leaving 8 bases of the junction unmatched. The length of the CDR3 is 17 residues.

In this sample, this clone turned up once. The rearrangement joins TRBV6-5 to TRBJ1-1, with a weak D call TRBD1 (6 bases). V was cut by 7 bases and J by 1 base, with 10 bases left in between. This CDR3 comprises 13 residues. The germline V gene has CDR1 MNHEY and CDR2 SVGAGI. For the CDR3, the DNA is TGTGCCAGCACTCTACAGGGGAACACTGAAGCTTTCTTT. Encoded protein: CASTLQGNTEAFF.

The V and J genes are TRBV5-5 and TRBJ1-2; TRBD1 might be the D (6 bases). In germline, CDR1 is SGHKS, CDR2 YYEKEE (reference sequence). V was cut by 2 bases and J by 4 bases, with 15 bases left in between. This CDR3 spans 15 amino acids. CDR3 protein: CASSLLAGDAYGYTF. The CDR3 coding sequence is TGTGCCAGCAGCTTACTGGCAGGGGATGCCTATGGCTACACCTTC.